This is a list of T cell receptor beta chains from one sample in a study of control samples from healthy donors and cancer patients. Profiling relied on immunoSEQ multiplex PCR, and the TCRdb table lists in-frame clones only, not all of them. The data show some 120,000 clones, approximately 90% seen once. The sample was blood. The receptors were gathered from a man younger than 35 in good health. Each CDR3 is given with its conserved first and last residue. Fields, in order: V gene, J gene, D gene, clone size, CDR3 protein, CDR3 DNA. D genes are given only for firm matches. Clone sizes are given selectively: once, few, many, or a class where the clone is expanded.

TRBV28	TRBJ1-5	.	.	CASRFGGTVNQPQHF	TGTGCCAGCAGATTTGGGGGGACGGTCAATCAGCCCCAGCATTTT
TRBV5-1	TRBJ1-1	.	.	CASSLFGHVNTEAFF	TGCGCCAGCAGCTTGTTTGGGCACGTGAACACTGAAGCTTTCTTT
TRBV19	TRBJ1-4	.	.	CASSSRQLVEKLFF	TGTGCCAGTAGTTCCCGACAGCTGGTTGAAAAACTGTTTTTT
TRBV9	TRBJ2-1	TRBD2	few	CASSSPGGGHRNEQFF	TGTGCCAGCAGCTCCCCTGGCGGGGGGCATCGGAATGAGCAGTTCTTC
TRBV28	TRBJ1-1	.	once	CASSPLGTENTEAFF	TGTGCCAGCAGTCCCTTAGGGACGGAGAACACTGAAGCTTTCTTT
TRBV2	TRBJ2-4	.	.	CASREGEIGAKNIQYF	TGTGCCAGCAGGGAGGGGGAAATTGGAGCCAAAAACATTCAGTACTTC
TRBV28	TRBJ1-2	.	.	CASTPGQLVNYGYTF	TGTGCCAGCACTCCTGGGCAGTTGGTGAACTATGGCTACACCTTC
TRBV7-9	TRBJ1-2	.	.	CASSYGGLGYGYTF	TGTGCCAGCAGCTACGGGGGGCTCGGCTATGGCTACACCTTC
TRBV5-1	TRBJ2-5	.	.	CASSFGRAAQETQYF	TGCGCCAGCAGCTTTGGGCGGGCGGCCCAAGAGACCCAGTACTTC
TRBV11-3	TRBJ1-2	.	once	CASSLGGAETANYGYTF	TGTGCCAGCAGCTTAGGAGGTGCCGAGACAGCTAACTATGGCTACACCTTC
TRBV6-5	TRBJ1-2	.	few	CASSRSSEDRDGYTF	TGTGCCAGCAGCCGTTCTTCCGAGGACCGAGATGGCTACACCTTC